The 30 T cell receptor beta chains given below trace back to one sample, sequenced in a study of T cells in Graves' hyperthyroidism and ophthalmopathy. Using RNA transcripts as the source, TCR beta CDR3 regions were amplified. The HTBI primer set drove a first-round RT-PCR of the TCR CDR3. TCRdb itself ran the multiplex PCR reads through MiXCR, one entry per CDR3 protein. Of around 700,000 distinct CDR3 sequences listed, 30% to 40% were seen once; the top ten hold around a third. Input material: blood. The receptors originated from a woman in her thirties or forties with Graves' hyperthyroidism.

This clonotype was counted many times. The rearrangement uses TRBV29-1 and TRBJ1-1; D remains ambiguous. The germline gives CDR1 SQVTM, CDR2 ANQGSEA. Between the trimmed V and J ends, which lost 0 bases and 4 bases, there was a span of 6 bases. The CDR3 covers 12 residues. The CDR3 DNA follows: TGCAGCGTTGAAGAAGGAATCACTGAAGCTTTCTTT. This encodes CSVEEGITEAFF.

This clonotype was recorded many times. The chain links TRBV7-2 to TRBJ1-2; unclear D gene. This CDR3 contains 14 residues. The V end was cut by 4 bases, the J end by 6 bases, with 15 bases between. CDR1 and CDR2 (germline): SGHTA, FQGNSA. CDR3 coding DNA: TGTGCCAGCAGCTCCCGGGAGGGTTCTGATGGCTACACCTTC. This gives the protein CASSSREGSDGYTF.

This clonotype was observed at least ten times. The chain combines TRBV6-5 with TRBJ1-1; D is perhaps TRBD1 (6 bases). V was pared by 7 bases and J by 0 bases, with 12 bases between. CDR3 length: 14 residues. Germline-derived CDR1 and CDR2 are MNHEY and SVGAGI. Here the CDR3 DNA reads TGTGCCAGCACCCTCCAGGGGCTGAACACTGAAGCTTTCTTT. Its protein product is CASTLQGLNTEAFF.

Here the CDR3 reads CSESMGQGASNTEAFF. The CDR3 coding sequence is TGCAGTGAGTCGATGGGACAGGGGGCGTCGAACACTGAAGCTTTCTTT. This chain joins TRBV20-1 and TRBJ1-1; TRBD1 aligns across 12 bases. Per the germline V gene, CDR1 is DFQATT and CDR2 is SNEGSKA (reference sequence). J was trimmed by 1 base and V by 7 bases; bases with no gene match: 10. The CDR3 has 16 amino acids.

The sample holds a few counts of this clonotype. The J gene is TRBJ1-1, the V gene TRBV20-1, with no clear D. Germline values: CDR1 DFQATT, CDR2 SNEGSKA (reference sequence). The CDR3 is 14 amino acids. Between the trimmed V and J ends, which lost 3 bases and 5 bases, there was a span of 16 bases. The CDR3 bases are TGCAGTGCTAGTGACTTCACCGGGCGTACTGAAGCTTTCTTT. It yields the protein CSASDFTGRTEAFF.

There are many counts of this clonotype. This chain joins TRBV29-1 and TRBJ2-5; maybe TRBD2 (6 bases). Trimming removed 1 base at V and 4 bases at J, with 19 bases between. Germline lookup yields CDR1 SQVTM and CDR2 ANQGSEA. This CDR3 has 16 amino acids. CDR3 protein: CSVEGLIAAPGETQYF. The CDR3, as DNA: TGCAGCGTTGAAGGGTTAATAGCGGCCCCAGGAGAGACCCAGTACTTC.

The rearrangement uses TRBV10-3 and TRBJ1-5, with D hard to call. V was clipped by 2 bases and J by 4 bases, with 9 bases between them. This CDR3 comprises 14 residues. The germline CDR1 and CDR2 sequences are ENHRY and SYGVKD. The CDR3 nucleotides are TGTGCCATCAGTGAGGCCGACCGAAATCAGCCCCAGCATTTT. The encoded protein is CAISEADRNQPQHF.

This clonotype was observed a handful of times. The chain joins TRBV20-1 to TRBJ1-2; no reliable D call. The CDR3 is made up of 12 amino acids. Looked up from germline, CDR1 is DFQATT and CDR2 is SNEGSKA (reference sequence). The V gene lost 5 bases and the J gene lost 2 bases, with 9 bases spanning the gap. The CDR3 region is CSAHTENYGYTF. As DNA, the CDR3 is TGCAGTGCTCATACAGAGAACTATGGCTACACCTTC.

This clonotype was picked up a small number of times. The gene calls are TRBV12-3 or TRBV12-4 and TRBJ1-3; D gene uncertain. CDR3 length equals 14 residues. Trimming removed 6 bases from V and 0 bases from J, with 9 bases in between. Here the CDR3 DNA reads TGTGCCAGCAGCGATAGAAACTCTGGAAACACCATATATTTT. Its translation: CASSDRNSGNTIYF.

There are many counts of this clonotype. The chain combines TRBV12-3 or TRBV12-4 with TRBJ1-5, with D maybe TRBD1 (5 bases). V was clipped by 4 bases and J by 2 bases, with 18 bases between them. The CDR3 covers 17 residues. The CDR3, as DNA: TGTGCCAGCAGTTCCGGACCAGGGCCATATGGCAATCAGCCCCAGCATTTT. It encodes CASSSGPGPYGNQPQHF.

Note on this clonotype: With a much larger clone just one base away, this may be a read error. DNA of the CDR3: TGTGCCACCAGTGTTTACGGTACACAAGAGGCCCAGTACTTC. Its translation: CATSVYGTQEAQYF. The V call is TRBV24-1, the J call TRBJ2-5; D ambiguous. The CDR3 is made up of 14 amino acids. Germline V CDR1 and CDR2: KGHDR, SFDVKD.

Concerning this clonotype itself: Its ends do not fully match the called genes, so a read error is possible. The CDR3 reads CASSLATVNTEALF. The CDR3 DNA follows: TGTGCCAGCAGCTTGGCGACAGTGAACACTGAAGCTCTCTTT. The chain uses TRBV5-4 and TRBJ1-1, with D tentatively TRBD1 (5 bases). This CDR3 has 14 amino acids. The V gene's germline CDR1 is SGHNT and CDR2 YYREEE (reference sequence).

About this clonotype: A junction end diverges from the germline sequence, so it may reflect a read error. The chain has TRBV4-1 and TRBJ1-6; no reliable D call. Germline V gene lookup returns CDR1 MGHRA and CDR2 YSYEKL. CDR3 length equals 16 residues. In DNA, the CDR3 is TGCGCCAGCAGCCAAGAAGTCGGCAGGCTAAATTCACCCTTCCACTTT. Translating it yields CASSQEVGRLNSPFHF.

This clonotype was observed a handful of times. CDR3 in amino acids: CASTPDRADTEAFF. CDR3 coding DNA: TGTGCCAGCACCCCCGACAGGGCGGACACTGAAGCTTTCTTT. The chain uses TRBV7-8 and TRBJ1-1; 7 nucleotides agree with TRBD1. Germline-derived CDR1 and CDR2 are SGHVS and FQNEAQ. The V segment lost 7 bases and the J segment 3 bases; nucleotides outside the gene matches: 8. The CDR3 spans 14 residues.

This clonotype has a count of ten or more. This sequence joins TRBV6-1 and TRBJ1-4; 9 nucleotides agree with TRBD1. With V trimmed by 2 bases and J by 7 bases, 5 bases remained unmatched. Germline CDR1 MNHNS, CDR2 SASEGT. This CDR3 is built from 15 residues. CDR3 residues: CASSEWDREGEKLFF. CDR3 sequence (DNA): TGTGCCAGCAGTGAATGGGACAGGGAGGGTGAAAAACTGTTTTTT.

This clonotype was observed at least ten times. The chain is built from TRBV29-1 and TRBJ2-7; D is perhaps TRBD1 or TRBD2 (6 bases each). Per the germline V gene, CDR1 is SQVTM and CDR2 is ANQGSEA. CDR3 length: 11 residues. Trimming pared 7 bases from V and 2 bases from J, leaving 9 bases between. The CDR3 spells CSGGTTYEQYF. The CDR3, as DNA: TGCAGCGGCGGGACAACCTACGAGCAGTACTTC.

The chain links TRBV5-6 to TRBJ1-4, with no clear D. Trimming shortened V by 0 bases and J by 6 bases, and 12 bases separated the two germline ends. Germline V gives CDR1 SGHDT, CDR2 YYEEEE. This CDR3 has 15 residues. CDR3 sequence (DNA): TGTGCCAGCAGCTTGGGTGGCCAGGCATATGAAAAACTGTTTTTT. This codes for CASSLGGQAYEKLFF.

The genes are TRBV19 and TRBJ2-7, with TRBD2 matching 8 bases. This CDR3 comprises 15 residues. CDR1 is LNHDA and CDR2 is SQIVND in the germline V gene (reference sequence). V was pared by 5 bases and J by 4 bases, with 10 bases of the junction left unmatched. The CDR3 DNA follows: TGTGCCAGTAGTGCCGGGGGGGCCCGGGGGTACGAGCAGTACTTC. It translates to CASSAGGARGYEQYF.

Worth noting for this clonotype: A read error may produce the germline difference seen at one junction end. This chain connects TRBV10-3 to TRBJ2-2, with D uncertain. The germline CDR1 and CDR2 sequences are ENHRY and SYGVKD. This CDR3 has 15 amino acids. This CDR3 is CASSMVMGNTGELFF. The DNA of the CDR3 is TGTGCCAGCAGTATGGTCATGGGAAACACCGGGGAGCTGTTTTTT.

The sample holds a few counts of this clonotype. The rearrangement joins TRBV5-1 to TRBJ1-1; 9 positions agree with TRBD1. The germline V gene encodes CDR1 SGHRS and CDR2 YFSETQ. V was pared by 2 bases and J by 6 bases, with 5 bases of the junction left unmatched. This CDR3 contains 14 residues. This chain's CDR3 is CASSLNRGRSEAFF. The CDR3 DNA follows: TGCGCCAGCAGCTTAAACAGGGGGCGTTCTGAAGCTTTCTTT.

The V gene is TRBV5-6, the J gene TRBJ2-2, with TRBD2 matching 11 bases. Germline CDR1 reads SGHDT; CDR2 reads YYEEEE. The CDR3 is 17 amino acids. J was trimmed by 7 bases and V by 0 bases; bases with no gene match: 8. The CDR3 sequence is CASSLELAGGPGGELFF. The DNA for the CDR3 is TGTGCCAGCAGCTTGGAGCTAGCGGGAGGCCCCGGCGGGGAGCTGTTTTTT.

This chain uses TRBV25-1 with TRBJ2-5; the match to TRBD2 covers 9 bases. The V gene end was trimmed by 9 bases and the J gene end by 3 bases; junction bases not matched to a gene: 2. CDR3 length equals 12 residues. CDR1 is MGHDK, CDR2 SYGVNS, per germline. Here the CDR3 DNA reads TGTGCCAGGCTAGCGGGGAAAGAGACCCAGTACTTC. Amino acids: CARLAGKETQYF.

In its sample, this clonotype was seen many times. The chain is built from TRBV20-1 and TRBJ1-2, with 8 bases identical to TRBD1. The CDR3 is 12 amino acids. The V gene's germline CDR1 is DFQATT and CDR2 SNEGSKA (reference sequence). V lost 8 bases to trimming and J lost 7 bases; unmatched junction nucleotides: 9. The CDR3 nucleotides read TGCAGTTATCCTCAGGGGGCGGGTGGCTACACCTTC. It encodes CSYPQGAGGYTF.

This clonotype was seen a handful of times. The chain links TRBV11-2 to TRBJ1-5; tentatively, D is TRBD1 (5 bases). Trimming pared 5 bases from V and 4 bases from J, leaving 15 bases between. The V gene's germline CDR1 is SGHAT and CDR2 FQNNGV. CDR3 length equals 15 residues. The CDR3 DNA follows: TGTGCCAGCAGCCTTGGGTCAGGGCTAAATCAGCCCCAGCATTTT. This sequence encodes CASSLGSGLNQPQHF. The whole variable domain, remainder taken from reference TRBV11-2 and TRBJ1-5, is EAGVAQSPRYKIIEKRQSVAFWCNPISGHATLYWYQQILGQGPKLLIQFQNNGVVDDSQLPKDRFSAERLKGVDSTLKIQPAKLEDSAVYLCASSLGSGLNQPQHFGDGTRLSIL.

This clonotype appeared a few times. The chain employs TRBV12-3 or TRBV12-4 and TRBJ1-1, with TRBD1 matching 9 bases. The CDR3 loop spans 15 amino acids. Trimming removed 3 bases from V and 5 bases from J; junction bases left unmatched: 7. CDR3 sequence (DNA): TGTGCCAGCAGTTTTCTCGGGACAGGGTTAACTGAAGCTTTCTTT. It yields the protein CASSFLGTGLTEAFF.

The table lists this clonotype with many counts. The V and J genes are TRBV10-3 and TRBJ2-5; TRBD2 might be the D (7 bases). Per germline, CDR1 ENHRY and CDR2 SYGVKD. V gave up 7 bases and J gave up 1 base, with 16 bases separating them. CDR3 length: 15 residues. CDR3 residues: CAIKRGGDLQETQYF. For the CDR3, the DNA is TGTGCCATCAAAAGAGGGGGGGACCTCCAAGAGACCCAGTACTTC.

This clonotype showed up many times. The chain links TRBV19 to TRBJ1-2; D uncertain. Per germline, CDR1 LNHDA and CDR2 SQIVND (reference sequence). The CDR3 is 10 residues long. The V end was cut by 8 bases, the J end by 7 bases, with 8 bases between. The CDR3 coding sequence is TGTGCCAGTCGGGCCGGTGGCTACACCTTC. It yields the protein CASRAGGYTF.

This clonotype was picked up many times. V gene TRBV12-3 or TRBV12-4 combines with J gene TRBJ1-2; TRBD1 is a possible D gene (6 bases). V gave up 7 bases and J gave up 4 bases, with 10 bases separating them. The CDR3 runs 12 residues. CDR3: CASTPGVYGYTF. The CDR3 region has the DNA TGTGCCAGCACTCCAGGGGTCTATGGCTACACCTTC.

With regard to this clonotype: This sequence may be a read error, since a much larger clone differs from it by one base. The chain employs TRBV20-1 and TRBJ2-7; possibly TRBD2 for D (5 bases). Germline CDR1 and CDR2: DFQATT and SNEGSKA (reference sequence). The CDR3 has 15 amino acids. This CDR3 reads CSARDLRVSSYGQYF. The CDR3 coding sequence is TGCAGTGCTAGAGATCTGAGGGTGAGCTCCTACGGGCAGTACTTC.

This clonotype showed up many times. The chain recombines TRBV7-8 with TRBJ1-5; weak D call: TRBD1 (5 bases). V was cut by 5 bases and J by 7 bases, with 12 bases left in between. The germline CDR1 and CDR2 sequences are SGHVS and FQNEAQ. This CDR3 is built from 13 residues. DNA of the CDR3: TGTGCCAGCAGCCTAGGGGAGGAACAGCCCCAGCATTTT. Translating gives CASSLGEEQPQHF.